This T cell receptor (beta chain) came from a study of neoadjuvant anti-PD-1 for oral cavity cancer. Overall study context: Non-progressing patients received a fourth nivolumab dose near day 43, then surgery on days 50-56.

With respect to this clone: Its antigen is not known.

The germline V gene encodes CDR1 SGHNT and CDR2 YENEEA. The CDR3 spans 18 residues. V lost 5 bases and J 3 bases, leaving 22 bases between the germline ends. Six replicates per PBMC sample, mostly from roughly 490 ng of genomic DNA. Generated by immunoSEQ multiplex PCR, the TCRdb table keeps only in-frame clones and is missing some. The sample carries tens of thousands of clones, roughly nine tenths recorded once. The study's findings and limits: PBMC Gini-index clonality exceeded responders' in non-responders post-nivolumab.

Time point noted: after neoadjuvant nivolumab, at surgical resection. PBMCs were not maintained or expanded in culture before analysis. The sample in question was PBMCs, obtained after nivolumab (anti-PD-1) treatment. This TCR came from a person aged 40 to 85 with oral cavity squamous cell carcinoma. The chain has TRBV11-3 and TRBJ2-2; the D gene is possibly TRBD1 (6 bases). The CDR3: CASSPHLGAKSYTGELFF. The CDR3, as DNA: TGTGCCAGCAGCCCCCACCTGGGGGCGAAGTCATACACCGGGGAGCTGTTTTTT.